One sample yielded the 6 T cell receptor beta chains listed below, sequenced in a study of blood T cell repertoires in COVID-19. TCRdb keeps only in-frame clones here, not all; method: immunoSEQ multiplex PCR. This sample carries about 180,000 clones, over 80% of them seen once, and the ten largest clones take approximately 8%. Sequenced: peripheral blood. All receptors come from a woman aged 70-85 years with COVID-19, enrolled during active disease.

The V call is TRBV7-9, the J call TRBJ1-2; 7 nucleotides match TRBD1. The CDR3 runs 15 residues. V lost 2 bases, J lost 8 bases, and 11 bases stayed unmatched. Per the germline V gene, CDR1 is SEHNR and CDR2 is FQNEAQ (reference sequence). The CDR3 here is CASSLKATGQGGYTF. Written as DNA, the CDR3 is TGTGCCAGCAGCTTAAAAGCGACAGGGCAAGGGGGCTACACCTTC.

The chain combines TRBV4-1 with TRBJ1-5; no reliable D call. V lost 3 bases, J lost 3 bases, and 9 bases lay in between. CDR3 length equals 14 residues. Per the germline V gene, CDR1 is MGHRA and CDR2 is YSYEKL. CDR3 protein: CASSQAVLNQPQHF. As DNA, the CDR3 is TGCGCCAGCAGCCAGGCAGTCCTCAATCAGCCCCAGCATTTT.

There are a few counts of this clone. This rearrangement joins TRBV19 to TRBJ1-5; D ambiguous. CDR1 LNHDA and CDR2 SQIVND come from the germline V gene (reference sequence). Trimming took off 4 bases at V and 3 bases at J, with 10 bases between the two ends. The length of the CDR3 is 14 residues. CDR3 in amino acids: CASSTGQFNQPQHF. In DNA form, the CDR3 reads TGTGCCAGTAGTACAGGCCAATTCAATCAGCCCCAGCATTTT.

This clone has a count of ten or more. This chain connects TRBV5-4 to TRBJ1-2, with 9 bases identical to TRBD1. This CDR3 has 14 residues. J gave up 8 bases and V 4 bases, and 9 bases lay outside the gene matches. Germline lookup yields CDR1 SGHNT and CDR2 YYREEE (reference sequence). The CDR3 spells CASSNRTGVGGYTF. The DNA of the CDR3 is TGTGCCAGCAGCAACCGGACAGGGGTAGGAGGCTACACCTTC.

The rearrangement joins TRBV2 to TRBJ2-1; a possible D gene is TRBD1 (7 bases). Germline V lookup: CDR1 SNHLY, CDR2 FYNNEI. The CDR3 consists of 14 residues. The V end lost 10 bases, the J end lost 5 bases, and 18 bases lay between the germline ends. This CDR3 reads CATRGGTVNNEQFF. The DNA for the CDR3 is TGTGCCACCCGGGGCGGGACAGTTAACAATGAGCAGTTCTTC.

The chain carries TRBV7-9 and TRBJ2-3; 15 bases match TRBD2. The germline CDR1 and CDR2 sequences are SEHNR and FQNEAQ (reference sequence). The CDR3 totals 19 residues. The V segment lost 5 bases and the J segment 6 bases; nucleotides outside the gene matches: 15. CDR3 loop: CASSRTGTSGRFRDDTQYF. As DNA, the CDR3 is TGTGCCAGCAGCCGAACCGGGACTAGCGGGAGGTTCCGAGACGATACGCAGTATTTT.